This entry concerns a single TCR beta chain. Its antigen is still unknown. This specimen belongs to a study of T cell responses to AZD1222 COVID-19 vaccine. Overall study results and limits: With two AZD1222 doses given, Spike-specific TCR breadth and depth both rose. Donors in the cohort were predominantly white British and more often female, and clonal diversity was possibly underestimated. Along spike, vaccine-associated CD4 TCRs were found throughout, with dominance at 160-218 and 743-854.

Data came from immunoSEQ multiplex PCR; TCRdb stores just in-frame clones and leaves some out. The data hold about 73,000 clones, with roughly 90% observed a single time. The CDR3 covers 14 residues. Trimming left V 0 bases short and J 7 bases short, with 7 bases between. The germline CDR1 and CDR2 sequences are SGHAT and FQNNGV. The sequencing here drew on peripheral blood, taken 28 days after the second AZD1222 dose. The rearrangement joins TRBV11-2 to TRBJ1-6; D gene uncertain. The TCR originated in an adult who received the AZD1222 COVID-19 vaccine. CDR3: CASSLEPENSPLHF. DNA for the CDR3: TGTGCCAGCAGCTTAGAACCGGAGAATTCACCCCTCCACTTT.